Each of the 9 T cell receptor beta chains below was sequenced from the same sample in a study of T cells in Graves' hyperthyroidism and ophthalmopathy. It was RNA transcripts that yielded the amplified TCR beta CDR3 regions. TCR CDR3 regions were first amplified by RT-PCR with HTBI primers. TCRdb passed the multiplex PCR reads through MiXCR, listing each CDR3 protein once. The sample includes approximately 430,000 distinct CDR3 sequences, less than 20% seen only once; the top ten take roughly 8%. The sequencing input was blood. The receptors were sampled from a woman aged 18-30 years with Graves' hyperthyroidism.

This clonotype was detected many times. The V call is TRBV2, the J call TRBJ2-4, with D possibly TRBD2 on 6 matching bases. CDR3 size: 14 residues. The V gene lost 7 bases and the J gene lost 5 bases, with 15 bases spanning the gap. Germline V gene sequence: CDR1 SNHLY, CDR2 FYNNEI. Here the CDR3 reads CASNFDWGENIQYF. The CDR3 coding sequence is TGTGCCAGCAACTTCGACTGGGGGGAAAACATTCAGTACTTC.

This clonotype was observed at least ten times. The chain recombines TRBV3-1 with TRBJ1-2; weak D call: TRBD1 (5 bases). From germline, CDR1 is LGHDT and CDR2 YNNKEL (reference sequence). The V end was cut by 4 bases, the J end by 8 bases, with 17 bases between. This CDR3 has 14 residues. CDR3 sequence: CASSLSGTNKGYTF. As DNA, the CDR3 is TGTGCCAGCAGCCTCTCAGGGACCAATAAGGGCTACACCTTC.

As DNA, the CDR3 is TGTGCCACCAGTGACGCCCGGACAGGGGACTATGGCTACACCTTC. This encodes CATSDARTGDYGYTF. The chain couples TRBV24-1 to TRBJ1-2, with 9 nucleotides matching TRBD1. CDR1 and CDR2 (germline): KGHDR, SFDVKD. This CDR3 region has 15 residues. V lost 4 bases to trimming and J lost 3 bases; unmatched junction nucleotides: 5.

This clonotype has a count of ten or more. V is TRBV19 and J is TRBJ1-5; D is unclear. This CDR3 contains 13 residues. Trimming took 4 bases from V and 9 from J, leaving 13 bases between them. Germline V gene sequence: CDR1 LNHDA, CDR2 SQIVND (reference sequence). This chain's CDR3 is CASSSSGAWPQHF. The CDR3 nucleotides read TGTGCCAGTAGTAGCAGTGGCGCCTGGCCCCAGCATTTT.

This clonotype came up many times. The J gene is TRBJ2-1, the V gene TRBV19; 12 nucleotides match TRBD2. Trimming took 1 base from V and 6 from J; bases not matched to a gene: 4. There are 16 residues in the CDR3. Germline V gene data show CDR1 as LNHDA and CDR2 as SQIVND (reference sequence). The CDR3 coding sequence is TGTGCCAGTAGTATAGTCGGGACTAGCGGGTTCAATGAGCAGTTCTTC. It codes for CASSIVGTSGFNEQFF.

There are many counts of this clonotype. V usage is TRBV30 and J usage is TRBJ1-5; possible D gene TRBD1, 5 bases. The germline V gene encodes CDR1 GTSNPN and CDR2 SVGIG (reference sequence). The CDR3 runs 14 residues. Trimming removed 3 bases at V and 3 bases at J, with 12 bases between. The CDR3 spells CAWSIMGDNQPQHF. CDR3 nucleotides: TGTGCCTGGAGCATAATGGGGGACAATCAGCCCCAGCATTTT.

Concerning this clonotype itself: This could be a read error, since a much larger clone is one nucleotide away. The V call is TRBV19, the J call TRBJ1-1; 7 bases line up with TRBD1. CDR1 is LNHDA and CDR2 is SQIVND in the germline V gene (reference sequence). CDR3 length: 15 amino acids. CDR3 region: CASSIGGGLNAEAFF. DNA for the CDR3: TGTGCCAGTAGTATAGGAGGGGGCTTGAACGCTGAAGCTTTCTTT.

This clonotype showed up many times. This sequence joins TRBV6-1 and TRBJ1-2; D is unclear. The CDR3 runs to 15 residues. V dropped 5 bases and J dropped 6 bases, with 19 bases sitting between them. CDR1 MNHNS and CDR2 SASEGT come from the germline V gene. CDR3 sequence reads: CASSLYIGAGNGYTF. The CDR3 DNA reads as TGTGCCAGCAGTTTATACATCGGCGCGGGCAATGGCTACACCTTC.

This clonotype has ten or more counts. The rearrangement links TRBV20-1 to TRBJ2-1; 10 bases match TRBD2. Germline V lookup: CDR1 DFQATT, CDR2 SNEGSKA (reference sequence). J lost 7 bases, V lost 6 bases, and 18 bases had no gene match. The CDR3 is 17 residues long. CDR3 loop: CSASAIPGLASGNEQFF. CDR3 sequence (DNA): TGCAGTGCCTCCGCGATTCCGGGACTAGCGAGTGGGAATGAGCAGTTCTTC.